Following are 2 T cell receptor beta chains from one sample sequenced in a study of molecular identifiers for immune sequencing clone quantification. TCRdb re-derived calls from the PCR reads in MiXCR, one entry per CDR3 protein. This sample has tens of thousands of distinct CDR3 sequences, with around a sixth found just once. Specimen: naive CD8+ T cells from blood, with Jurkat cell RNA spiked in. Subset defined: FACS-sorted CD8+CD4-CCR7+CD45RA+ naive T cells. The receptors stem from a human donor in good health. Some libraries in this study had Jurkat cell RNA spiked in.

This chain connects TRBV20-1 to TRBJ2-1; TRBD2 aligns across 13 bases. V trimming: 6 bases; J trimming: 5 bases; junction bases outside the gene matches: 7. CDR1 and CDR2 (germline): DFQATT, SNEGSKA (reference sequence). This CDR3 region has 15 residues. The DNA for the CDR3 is TGCAGTGCCAGACTACTAGCGGGAGGGGACAATGAGCAGTTCTTC. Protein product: CSARLLAGGDNEQFF.

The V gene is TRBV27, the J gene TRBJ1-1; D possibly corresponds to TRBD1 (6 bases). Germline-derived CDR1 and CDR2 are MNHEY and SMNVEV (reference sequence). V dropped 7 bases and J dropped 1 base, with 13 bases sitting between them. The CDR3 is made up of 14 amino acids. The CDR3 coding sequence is TGTGCCAGCACCTTGACAGGAGCGAACACTGAAGCTTTCTTT. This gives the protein CASTLTGANTEAFF.